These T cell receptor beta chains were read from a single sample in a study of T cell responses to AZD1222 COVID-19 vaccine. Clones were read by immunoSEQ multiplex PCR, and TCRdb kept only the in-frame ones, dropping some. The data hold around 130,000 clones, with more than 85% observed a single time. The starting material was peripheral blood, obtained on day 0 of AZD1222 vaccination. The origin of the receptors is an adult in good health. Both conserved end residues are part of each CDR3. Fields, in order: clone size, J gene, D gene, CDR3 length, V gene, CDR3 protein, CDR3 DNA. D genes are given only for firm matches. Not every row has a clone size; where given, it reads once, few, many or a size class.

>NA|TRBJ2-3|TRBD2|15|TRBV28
CASKLGRASTDTQYF
TGTGCCAGCAAACTCGGGAGGGCCTCTACAGATACGCAGTATTTT
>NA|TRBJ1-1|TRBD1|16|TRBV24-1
CATSDGNRGTVTEAFF
TGTGCCACCAGTGACGGGAACAGGGGAACGGTCACTGAAGCTTTCTTT
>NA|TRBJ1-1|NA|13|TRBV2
CASRRDVAPEAFF
TGTGCCAGCAGGCGCGACGTAGCCCCTGAAGCTTTCTTT
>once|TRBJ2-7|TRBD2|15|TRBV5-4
CASSLSAGGSYEQYF
TGTGCCAGCAGCTTGTCTGCGGGAGGTTCCTACGAGCAGTACTTC
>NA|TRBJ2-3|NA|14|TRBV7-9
CASWQLGLPDTQYF
TGTGCCAGTTGGCAACTAGGTCTACCAGATACGCAGTATTTT
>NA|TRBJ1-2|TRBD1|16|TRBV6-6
CASKIGTGASNYGYTF
TGTGCCAGCAAAATAGGGACAGGGGCATCTAACTATGGCTACACCTTC
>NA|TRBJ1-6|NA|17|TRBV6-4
CASTYVLWDIIPSTLHF
TGTGCCAGCACCTATGTACTCTGGGACATTATTCCTTCGACCCTCCACTTT
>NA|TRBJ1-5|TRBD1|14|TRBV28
CASTPGQYNQPQHF
TGTGCCAGCACCCCGGGACAGTACAATCAGCCCCAGCATTTT
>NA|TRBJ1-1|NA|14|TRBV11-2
CASSGVGGGTEAFF
TGTGCCAGCAGCGGGGTGGGCGGGGGCACTGAAGCTTTCTTT
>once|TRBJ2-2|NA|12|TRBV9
CASSVQTGELFF
TGTGCCAGCAGCGTACAGACCGGGGAGCTGTTTTTT
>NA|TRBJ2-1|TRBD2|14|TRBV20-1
CSASTSGGTSEQFF
TGCAGTGCTAGTACTAGCGGGGGGACAAGTGAGCAGTTCTTC
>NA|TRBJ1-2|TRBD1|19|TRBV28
CASSLWGGQPDLGDYGYTF
TGTGCCAGCAGTTTATGGGGGGGACAGCCAGACCTGGGGGACTATGGCTACACCTTC
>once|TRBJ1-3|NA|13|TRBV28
CASRTQSGNTIYF
TGTGCCAGCAGAACCCAATCTGGAAACACCATATATTTT
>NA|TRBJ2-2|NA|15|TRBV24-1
CATSVSRGSIGELFF
TGTGCCACCAGTGTCTCCCGGGGTAGCATCGGGGAGCTGTTTTTT
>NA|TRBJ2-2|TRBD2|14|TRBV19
CASSAGGGTGELFF
TGTGCCAGTAGTGCGGGAGGAGGTACCGGGGAGCTGTTTTTT
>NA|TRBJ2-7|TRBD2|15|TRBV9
CASSVGRTSTHEQYF
TGTGCCAGCAGCGTAGGTCGGACTAGTACCCACGAGCAGTACTTC
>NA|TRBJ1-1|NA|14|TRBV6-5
CASSYERRGTEAFF
TGTGCCAGCAGTTACGAGCGACGGGGCACTGAAGCTTTCTTT
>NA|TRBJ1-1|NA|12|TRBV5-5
CASSFGGTEAFF
TGTGCCAGCAGCTTCGGGGGGACTGAAGCTTTCTTT
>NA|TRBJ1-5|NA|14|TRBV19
CASSINPVFAPQHF
TGTGCCAGTAGTATTAACCCGGTTTTTGCACCCCAGCATTTT
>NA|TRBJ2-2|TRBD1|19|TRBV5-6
CASSLGGTGAKLNTGELFF
TGTGCCAGCAGCTTGGGTGGGACAGGGGCGAAGTTGAACACCGGGGAGCTGTTTTTT
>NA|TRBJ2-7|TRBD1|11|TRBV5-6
CASSYGQVNHF
TGTGCCAGCAGCTACGGACAGGTCAACCACTTC
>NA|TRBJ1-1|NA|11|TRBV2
CASSYRQEAFF
TGTGCCAGCAGTTACCGACAGGAAGCTTTCTTT
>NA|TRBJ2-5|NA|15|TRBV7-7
CASSPRTEMGETQYF
TGTGCCAGCAGCCCTCGGACCGAAATGGGGGAGACCCAGTACTTC
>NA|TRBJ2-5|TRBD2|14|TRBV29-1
CSVDVVAGEETQYF
TGCAGCGTTGATGTAGTAGCGGGAGAAGAGACCCAGTACTTC
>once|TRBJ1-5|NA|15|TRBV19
CASSMGTDSNQPQHF
TGTGCCAGTAGTATGGGAACAGACTCCAATCAGCCCCAGCATTTT
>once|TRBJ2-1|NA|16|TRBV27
CASSSLAPTRYNEQFF
TGTGCCAGCAGTTCCTTAGCGCCAACTCGCTACAATGAGCAGTTCTTC
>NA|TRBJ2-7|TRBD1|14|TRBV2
CASAKDRVDFEQYF
TGTGCCAGCGCCAAGGACAGGGTAGATTTCGAGCAGTACTTC
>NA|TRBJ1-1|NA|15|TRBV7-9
CASSPPGRANTEAFF
TGTGCCAGCAGCCCTCCAGGGAGGGCGAACACTGAAGCTTTCTTT
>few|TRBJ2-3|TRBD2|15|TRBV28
CASSFLREVGDTQYF
TGTGCCAGCAGTTTTTTGCGGGAGGTTGGGGATACGCAGTATTTT
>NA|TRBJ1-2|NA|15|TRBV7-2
CASSPRREAVYGYTF
TGTGCCAGCAGCCCGAGGAGGGAAGCTGTCTATGGCTACACCTTC
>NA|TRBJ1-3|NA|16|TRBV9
CASSVERGASGNTIYF
TGTGCCAGCAGCGTCGAACGGGGGGCCTCTGGAAACACCATATATTTT
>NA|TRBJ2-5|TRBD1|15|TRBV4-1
CASSQESRGRETQYF
TGCGCCAGCAGCCAAGAGTCTAGGGGGCGGGAGACCCAGTACTTC
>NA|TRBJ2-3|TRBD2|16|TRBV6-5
CASSYSLAGFTDTQYF
TGTGCCAGCAGTTACTCACTAGCGGGGTTCACAGATACGCAGTATTTT
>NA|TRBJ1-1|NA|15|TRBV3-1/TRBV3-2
CASSQTPDPDTEAFF
TGTGCCAGCAGCCAAACTCCCGATCCGGACACTGAAGCTTTCTTT
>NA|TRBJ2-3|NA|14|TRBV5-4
CASSWETVEDTQYF
TGTGCCAGCAGCTGGGAGACAGTGGAAGATACGCAGTATTTT
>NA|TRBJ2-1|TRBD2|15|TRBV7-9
CASSARLALHNEQFF
TGTGCCAGCAGCGCTCGACTAGCGCTACACAATGAGCAGTTCTTC
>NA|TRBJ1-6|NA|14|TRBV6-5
CASLNAVLNSPLHF
TGTGCCAGCCTCAATGCCGTATTGAATTCACCCCTCCACTTT
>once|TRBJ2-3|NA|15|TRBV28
CASSPGYSPTDTQYF
TGTGCCAGCAGCCCGGGATACTCGCCGACAGATACGCAGTATTTT
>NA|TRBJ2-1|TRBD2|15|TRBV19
CASNGRSSSYNEQFF
TGTGCCAGTAACGGGAGGTCGAGCTCCTACAATGAGCAGTTCTTC
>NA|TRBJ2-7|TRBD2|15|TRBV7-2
CASSLGGDYSYEQYF
TGTGCCAGCAGCTTAGGGGGGGACTACTCCTACGAGCAGTACTTC
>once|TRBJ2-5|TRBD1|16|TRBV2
CASRAGQGALRETQYF
TGTGCCAGCAGGGCCGGACAGGGGGCGTTGAGGGAGACCCAGTACTTC
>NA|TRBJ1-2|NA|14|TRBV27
CASRTAGDFYGYTF
TGTGCCAGCAGGACCGCGGGGGATTTTTATGGCTACACCTTC
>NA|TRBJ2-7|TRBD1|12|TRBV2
CASSRGSNEQYF
TGTGCCAGCAGCAGGGGGAGTAACGAGCAGTACTTC
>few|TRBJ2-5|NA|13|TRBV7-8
CASHTGYQETQYF
TGTGCCAGCCACACAGGGTACCAAGAGACCCAGTACTTC
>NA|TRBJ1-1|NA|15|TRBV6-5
CASSYSNTMNTEAFF
TGTGCCAGCAGTTACTCGAACACAATGAACACTGAAGCTTTCTTT
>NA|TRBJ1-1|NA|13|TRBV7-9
CASSSLTRPEAFF
TGTGCCAGCAGCTCGCTGACTCGCCCCGAAGCTTTCTTT
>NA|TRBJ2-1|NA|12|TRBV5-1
CASSLSVNEQFF
TGCGCCAGCAGCTTGAGCGTCAATGAGCAGTTCTTC
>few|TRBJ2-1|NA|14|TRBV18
CASSPPSGYNEQFF
TGTGCCAGCTCACCACCTTCCGGGTACAATGAGCAGTTCTTC
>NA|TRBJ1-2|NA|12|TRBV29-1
CSALRDIYGYTF
TGCAGCGCCCTGCGGGACATCTATGGCTACACCTTC
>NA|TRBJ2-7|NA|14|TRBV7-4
CASSGIFLAGEQYF
TGTGCCAGCAGCGGTATCTTCTTGGCGGGTGAGCAGTACTTC
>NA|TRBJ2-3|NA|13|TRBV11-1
CASSLGSSDTQYF
TGTGCCAGCAGCTTGGGTTCTTCAGATACGCAGTATTTT
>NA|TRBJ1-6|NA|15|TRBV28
CASSPWSSYNSPLHF
TGTGCCAGCAGCCCTTGGAGCTCCTATAATTCACCCCTCCACTTT
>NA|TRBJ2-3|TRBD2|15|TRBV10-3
CAISDSAGLTDTQYF
TGTGCCATCAGTGATTCAGCGGGACTCACAGATACGCAGTATTTT
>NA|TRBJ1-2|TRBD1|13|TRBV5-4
CASSLTGVGGYTF
TGTGCCAGCAGCTTAACAGGGGTGGGCGGCTACACCTTC
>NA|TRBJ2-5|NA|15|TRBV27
CASSRGSRYQETQYF
TGTGCCAGCAGCCGAGGGTCGAGGTACCAAGAGACCCAGTACTTC
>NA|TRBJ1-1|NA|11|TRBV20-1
CSARAATEAFF
TGCAGTGCTAGAGCTGCCACTGAAGCTTTCTTT
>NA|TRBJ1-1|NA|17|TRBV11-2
CASSLVPSNPRGTEAFF
TGTGCCAGCAGCTTAGTCCCGAGTAACCCCCGAGGCACTGAAGCTTTCTTT
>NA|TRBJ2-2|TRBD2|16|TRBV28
CASIEWGGLSTGELFF
TGTGCCAGCATAGAGTGGGGAGGGCTGAGTACCGGGGAGCTGTTTTTT